This T cell receptor (beta chain) was retrieved from a study of blood T cell repertoires in COVID-19. Study-wide background: PBMCs, B-cell-depleted T cells, or T cells were the source of the cDNA or gDNA that made up the material.

There are a few counts of this clone. The CDR3 covers 13 residues. In germline, CDR1 is MNHEY, CDR2 SVGAGI. V lost 10 bases and J lost 7, with 16 bases in between. Here immunoSEQ multiplex PCR was the method, and the copy in TCRdb shows in-frame clones only, minus some. The table lists 220,000 or so clones, 84% of them singletons. Source material: peripheral blood. The clonotype was recovered from a woman in her sixties or seventies with acute or convalescent COVID-19. The V and J genes are TRBV6-5 and TRBJ1-4; D is perhaps TRBD1 (6 bases). The CDR3: CATGDTPSEKLFF. CDR3 nucleotides: TGTGCCACCGGGGACACTCCATCTGAAAAACTGTTTTTT.